What follows are 13 T cell receptor beta chains derived from one specimen sequenced in a study of blood T cells in healthy people across ages. Then a second PCR, running roughly 6 to 11 cycles, was carried out with a sample-barcoded 5' primer and a J-beta primer mix. TCRdb re-derived calls from the 5' RACE reads in MiXCR, one entry per CDR3 protein. The sample shows some 1.5 million distinct CDR3 sequences, 25% to 30% of them seen only once. The sequenced sample consisted of blood. Receptor source: a woman aged 25 to 39 in good health.

There are a few counts of this clonotype. This rearrangement joins TRBV5-1 to TRBJ2-3; D unclear. CDR1 and CDR2 (germline): SGHRS, YFSETQ. The CDR3 sequence is 15 residues long. Trimming left V 1 base short and J 4 bases short, with 13 bases between. For the CDR3, the DNA is TGCGCCAGCAGCTTGAGTGTTCTCAAGGCAGATACGCAGTATTTT. Translated, it gives CASSLSVLKADTQYF.

This clonotype was counted a few times. CDR3 sequence: CSANGVPRMVQFF. CDR3 DNA: TGCAGTGCTAATGGAGTCCCCAGGATGGTGCAGTTCTTC. The chain has TRBV20-1 and TRBJ2-1; D uncertain. The CDR3 runs 13 residues. V lost 4 bases, J lost 12 bases, and 19 bases lay in between. CDR1 is DFQATT and CDR2 is SNEGSKA in the germline V gene (reference sequence).

This clonotype was observed a few times. The CDR3 nucleotides are TGTGCCAGCAGCTTAGATCGGACTAGCGGGGGATATGAGCAGTTCTTC. It is translated as CASSLDRTSGGYEQFF. The chain joins TRBV7-2 to TRBJ2-1, with TRBD2 matching over 13 bases. Germline-derived CDR1 and CDR2 are SGHTA and FQGNSA. The V and J ends lost 1 base and 8 bases, in that order; junction bases with no gene match: 5. The CDR3 totals 16 residues.

In the case of this clonotype: Given a much more abundant clone one base away, this may be a read error. The V call is TRBV29-1, the J call TRBJ2-7; possible D gene TRBD2, 6 bases. Germline loops: CDR1 SQVTM, CDR2 ANQGSEA. The V end was cut by 4 bases, the J end by 7 bases, with 17 bases between. There are 13 residues in the CDR3. CDR3 sequence (DNA): TGCAGCGTTGTTCGGGAGATGTACAATGAGCAGTACTTC. Protein: CSVVREMYNEQYF.

This clonotype was counted a few times. The chain recombines TRBV7-2 with TRBJ1-1; weak D call: TRBD1 (5 bases). Germline CDR1 is SGHTA and CDR2 is FQGNSA. The CDR3 length is 16 residues. V lost 5 bases and J 0 bases, leaving 16 bases between the germline ends. The CDR3 nucleotides are TGTGCCAGCAGCCCCTTTAGAGGGGTTATGAACACTGAAGCTTTCTTT. Its translation is CASSPFRGVMNTEAFF. The full variable domain, rest sourced from reference TRBV7-2 and TRBJ1-1, is GAGVSQSPSNKVTEKGKDVELRCDPISGHTALYWYRQSLGQGLEFLIYFQGNSAPDKSGLPSDRFSAERTGGSVSTLTIQRTQQEDSAVYLCASSPFRGVMNTEAFFGQGTRLTVV.

This clonotype came up a few times. The chain recombines TRBV7-9 with TRBJ2-3; 10 nucleotides line up with TRBD1. There are 15 residues in the CDR3. The V segment lost 5 bases and the J segment 3 bases; nucleotides outside the gene matches: 5. CDR1 SEHNR and CDR2 FQNEAQ come from the germline V gene (reference sequence). In DNA form, the CDR3 reads TGTGCCAGCAGCGAACGACAGGGGGCTACAGATACGCAGTATTTT. This gives the protein CASSERQGATDTQYF. The complete variable domain, with remaining parts taken from reference TRBV7-9 and TRBJ2-3, reads DTGVSQNPRHKITKRGQNVTFRCDPISEHNRLYWYRQTLGQGPEFLTYFQNEAQLEKSRLLSDRFSAERPKGSFSTLEIQRTEQGDSAMYLCASSERQGATDTQYFGPGTRLTVL.

The rearrangement uses TRBV7-6 and TRBJ2-3; 8 nucleotides align to TRBD2. Germline values: CDR1 SGHVS, CDR2 FNYEAQ. This CDR3 is built from 15 residues. V shed 3 bases, J shed 5 bases, and the junction held 7 bases outside the gene matches. The CDR3 region is CASSLYGGAEDTQYF. In DNA form, the CDR3 reads TGTGCCAGCAGCTTGTACGGGGGGGCCGAAGATACGCAGTATTTT.

Many counts were recorded for this clonotype. V usage is TRBV7-2 and J usage is TRBJ2-7; D may be TRBD1 (5 bases). The V end was cut by 4 bases, the J end by 3 bases, with 13 bases between. The CDR3 sequence is 14 residues long. Germline V gene sequence: CDR1 SGHTA, CDR2 FQGNSA. The CDR3 is CASSSQPTGYEQYF. CDR3 coding DNA: TGTGCCAGCAGCTCTCAGCCCACAGGCTACGAGCAGTACTTC.

This clonotype has only a few counts. The chain employs TRBV7-9 and TRBJ2-5; D gene unclear. The V end lost 5 bases, the J end lost 1 base, and 11 bases lay between the germline ends. The CDR3 is 14 residues long. CDR1 is SEHNR, CDR2 FQNEAQ, per germline (reference sequence). The CDR3: CASSRSPGQETQYF. The CDR3, as DNA: TGTGCCAGCAGCCGTTCCCCCGGCCAAGAGACCCAGTACTTC. The full variable domain, rest sourced from reference TRBV7-9 and TRBJ2-5, is DTGVSQNPRHKITKRGQNVTFRCDPISEHNRLYWYRQTLGQGPEFLTYFQNEAQLEKSRLLSDRFSAERPKGSFSTLEIQRTEQGDSAMYLCASSRSPGQETQYFGPGTRLLVL.

In this sample, this clonotype turned up once. The chain recombines TRBV7-9 with TRBJ2-1; D unclear. CDR1 and CDR2 (germline): SEHNR, FQNEAQ (reference sequence). The CDR3 has 12 residues. The V end was cut by 4 bases, the J end by 10 bases, with 11 bases between. The CDR3 spells CASSSQNYEQFF. CDR3 coding DNA: TGTGCCAGCAGCTCCCAAAACTACGAGCAGTTCTTC.

As regards this clonotype: This may come from a read error, since a much larger clone is one base off. CDR3 DNA: TGTGCCGGCAGCGTGGACCCTGGGGCCAACGTCCTGACTTTC. Translation gives CAGSVDPGANVLTF. The chain is built from TRBV9 and TRBJ2-6; D is uncertain. The CDR3 sequence is 14 residues long. Germline CDR1 and CDR2: SGDLS and YYNGEE.

This chain joins TRBV7-9 and TRBJ1-3; 8 bases match TRBD1. The CDR3 covers 17 residues. V dropped 6 bases and J dropped 4; count of bases not matched to a gene: 14. Per the germline V gene, CDR1 is SEHNR and CDR2 is FQNEAQ (reference sequence). This CDR3 is CASRSRDRKVEGNTIYF. In DNA form, the CDR3 reads TGTGCCAGCAGATCCCGGGACAGGAAGGTGGAGGGAAACACCATATATTTT.

A few counts support this clonotype. The CDR3 nucleotides are TGCAGCGTTGAAGGGCGGGCGGACTATGGCTACACCTTC. This gives the protein CSVEGRADYGYTF. This chain uses TRBV29-1 with TRBJ1-2; D gene uncertain. The length of the CDR3 is 13 residues. Germline V lookup: CDR1 SQVTM, CDR2 ANQGSEA. Trimming removed 1 base at V and 3 bases at J, with 9 bases between.